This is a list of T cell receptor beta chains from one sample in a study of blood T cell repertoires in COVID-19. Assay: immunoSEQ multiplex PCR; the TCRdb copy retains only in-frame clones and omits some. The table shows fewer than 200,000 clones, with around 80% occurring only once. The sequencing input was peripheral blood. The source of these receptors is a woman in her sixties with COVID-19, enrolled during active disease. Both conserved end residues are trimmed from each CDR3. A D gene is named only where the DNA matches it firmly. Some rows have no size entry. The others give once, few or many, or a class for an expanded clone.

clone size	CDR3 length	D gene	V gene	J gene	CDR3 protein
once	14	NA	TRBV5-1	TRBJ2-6	ASSKSPGSGANVLT
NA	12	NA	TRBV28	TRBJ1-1	ASSLWGGNTEAF
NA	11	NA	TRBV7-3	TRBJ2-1	ASSLRSGGEQF
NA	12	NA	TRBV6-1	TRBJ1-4	ASSELRTAEKLF
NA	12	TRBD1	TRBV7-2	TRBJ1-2	ASSSQGANYGYT
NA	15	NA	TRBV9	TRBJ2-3	ASSVGAAGWSTDTQY
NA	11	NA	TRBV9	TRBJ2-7	ASSVVAGGEQY
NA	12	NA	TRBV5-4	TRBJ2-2	ASSPHTNTGELF
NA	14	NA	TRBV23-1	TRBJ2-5	ASSQSKGQAQETQY
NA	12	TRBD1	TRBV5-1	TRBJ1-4	ASSFRTGEEKLF
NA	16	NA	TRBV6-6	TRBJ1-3	ASSPSGGTGQLGNTIY
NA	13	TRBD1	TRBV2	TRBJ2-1	ASSDWDRGLNEQF
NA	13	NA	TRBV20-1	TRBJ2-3	SASDDRTSTDTQY
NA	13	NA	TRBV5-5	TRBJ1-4	ASSLVGAGLEKLF
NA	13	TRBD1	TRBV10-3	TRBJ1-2	AISDLGQRNYGYT
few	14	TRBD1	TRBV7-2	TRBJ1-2	ASSSRDRSLLYGYT
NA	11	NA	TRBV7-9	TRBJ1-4	ASSGRSYEKLF
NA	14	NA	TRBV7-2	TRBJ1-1	ASSPDSGRVNTEAF
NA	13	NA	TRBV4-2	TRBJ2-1	ASSQDWRLENEQF
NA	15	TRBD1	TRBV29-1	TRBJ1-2	SVEDRGAGGVRYGYT
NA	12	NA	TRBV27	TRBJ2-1	ASSLRRTNNEQF
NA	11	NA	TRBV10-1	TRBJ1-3	AQLRSSGNTIY
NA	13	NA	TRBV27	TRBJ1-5	ASRNGTPSNQPQH
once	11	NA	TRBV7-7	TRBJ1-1	ASSLVAGSEAF
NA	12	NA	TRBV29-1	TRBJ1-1	SVDSGQADTEAF
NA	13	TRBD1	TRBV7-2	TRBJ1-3	ASSKNRGSGNTIY
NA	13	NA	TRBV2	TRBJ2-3	ASTLLRTSTDTQY
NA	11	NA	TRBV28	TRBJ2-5	ASSFGGQETQY
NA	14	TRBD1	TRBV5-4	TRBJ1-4	ASSLGAGGTNEKLF
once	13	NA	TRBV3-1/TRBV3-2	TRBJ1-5	ASSQNLQDNQPQH
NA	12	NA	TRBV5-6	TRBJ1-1	ASSSLNRPAEAF
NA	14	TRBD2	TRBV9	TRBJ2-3	ASSLLAGPREDMQY
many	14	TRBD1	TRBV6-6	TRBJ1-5	ASSRDRVLIDQPQH
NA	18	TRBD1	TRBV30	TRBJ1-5	AWNPGPRGQPVYSNQPQH
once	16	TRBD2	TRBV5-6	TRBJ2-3	ASSGGLLAGASTDTQY
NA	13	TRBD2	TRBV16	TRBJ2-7	ASSLAGGPTYEQY
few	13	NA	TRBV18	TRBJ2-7	ASSLQKVSSYEQY
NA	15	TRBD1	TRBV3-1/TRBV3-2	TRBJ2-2	ASSAPRTGVDTGELF
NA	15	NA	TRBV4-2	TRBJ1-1	ASSQDQRGGMNTEAF
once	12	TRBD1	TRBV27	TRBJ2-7	ASSFGQGTYEQY